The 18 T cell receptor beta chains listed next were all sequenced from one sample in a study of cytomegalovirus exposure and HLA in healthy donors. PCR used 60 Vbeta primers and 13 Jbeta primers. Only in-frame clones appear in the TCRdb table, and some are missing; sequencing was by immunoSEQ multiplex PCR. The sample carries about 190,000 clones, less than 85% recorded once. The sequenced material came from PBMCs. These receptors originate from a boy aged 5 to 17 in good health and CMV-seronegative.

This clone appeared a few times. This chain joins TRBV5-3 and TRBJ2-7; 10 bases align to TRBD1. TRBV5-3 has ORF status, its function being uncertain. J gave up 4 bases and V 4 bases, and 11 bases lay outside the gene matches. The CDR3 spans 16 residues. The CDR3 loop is CARSGRRDRGTYEQYF. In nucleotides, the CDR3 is TGTGCCAGAAGCGGACGACGGGACAGGGGAACGTACGAGCAGTACTTC.

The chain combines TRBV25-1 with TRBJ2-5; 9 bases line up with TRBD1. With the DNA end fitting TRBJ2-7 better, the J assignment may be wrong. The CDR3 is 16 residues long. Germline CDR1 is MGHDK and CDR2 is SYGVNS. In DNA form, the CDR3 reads TGTGCCAGCAGTGCCAGAAACAGGGGGCCTTACTACGAGCAGTACTTC. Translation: CASSARNRGPYYEQYF.

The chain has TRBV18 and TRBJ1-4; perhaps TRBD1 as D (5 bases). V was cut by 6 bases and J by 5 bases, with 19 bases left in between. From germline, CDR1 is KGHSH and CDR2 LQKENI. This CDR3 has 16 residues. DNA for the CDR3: TGTGCCAGCTCGCCGAACCGCGGGACGGGGAATGAAAAACTGTTTTTT. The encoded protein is CASSPNRGTGNEKLFF.

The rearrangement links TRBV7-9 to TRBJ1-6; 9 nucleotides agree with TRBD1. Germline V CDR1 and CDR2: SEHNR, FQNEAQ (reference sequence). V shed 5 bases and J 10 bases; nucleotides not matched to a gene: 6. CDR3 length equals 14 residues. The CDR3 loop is CASSPGQGDSPLHF. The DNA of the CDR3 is TGTGCCAGCAGCCCGGGACAGGGAGACTCACCCCTCCACTTT.

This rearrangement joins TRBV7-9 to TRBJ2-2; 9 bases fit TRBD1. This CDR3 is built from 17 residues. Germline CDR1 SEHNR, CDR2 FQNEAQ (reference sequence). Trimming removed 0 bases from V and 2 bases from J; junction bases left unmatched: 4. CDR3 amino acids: CASSLAPGQGNTGELFF. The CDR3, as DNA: TGTGCCAGCAGCTTAGCCCCGGGACAGGGTAACACCGGGGAGCTGTTTTTT.

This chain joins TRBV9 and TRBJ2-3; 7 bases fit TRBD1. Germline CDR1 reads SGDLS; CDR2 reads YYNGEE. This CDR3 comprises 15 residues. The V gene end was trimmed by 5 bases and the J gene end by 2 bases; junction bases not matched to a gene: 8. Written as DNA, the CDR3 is TGTGCCAGCAGTGCGGACAGGACCTACACAGATACGCAGTATTTT. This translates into CASSADRTYTDTQYF.

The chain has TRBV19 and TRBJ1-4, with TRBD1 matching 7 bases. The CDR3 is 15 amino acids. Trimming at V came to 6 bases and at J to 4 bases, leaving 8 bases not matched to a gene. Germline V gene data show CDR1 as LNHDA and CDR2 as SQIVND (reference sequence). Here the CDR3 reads CASSAGTAHNEKLFF. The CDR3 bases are TGTGCCAGTAGCGCCGGGACAGCCCATAATGAAAAACTGTTTTTT.

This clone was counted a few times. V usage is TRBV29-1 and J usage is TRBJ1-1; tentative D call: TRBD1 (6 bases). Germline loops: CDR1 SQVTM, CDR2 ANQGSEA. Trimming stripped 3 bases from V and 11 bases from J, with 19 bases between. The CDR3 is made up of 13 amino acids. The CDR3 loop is CSVDVAGARTAFF. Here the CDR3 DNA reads TGCAGCGTTGACGTTGCGGGGGCTAGGACTGCTTTCTTT.

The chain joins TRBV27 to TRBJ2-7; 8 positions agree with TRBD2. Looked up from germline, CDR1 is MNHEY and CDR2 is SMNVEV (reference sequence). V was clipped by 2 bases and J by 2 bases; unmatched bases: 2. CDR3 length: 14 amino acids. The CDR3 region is CASSLAGGTYEQYF. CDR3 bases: TGTGCCAGCAGTTTAGCGGGGGGAACCTACGAGCAGTACTTC.

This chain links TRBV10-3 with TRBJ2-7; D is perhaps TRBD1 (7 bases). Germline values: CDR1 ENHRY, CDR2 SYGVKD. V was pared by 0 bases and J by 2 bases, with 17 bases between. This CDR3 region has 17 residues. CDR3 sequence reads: CAISESKLRDSAYEQYF. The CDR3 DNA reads TGTGCCATCAGTGAGTCGAAGTTGCGGGACAGTGCCTACGAGCAGTACTTC.

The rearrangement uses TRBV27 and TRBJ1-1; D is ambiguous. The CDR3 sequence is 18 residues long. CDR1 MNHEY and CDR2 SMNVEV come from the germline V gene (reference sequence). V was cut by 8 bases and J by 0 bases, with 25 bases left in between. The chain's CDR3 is CASFSRPALSLMNTEAFF. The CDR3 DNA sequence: TGTGCCAGCTTTTCTAGGCCAGCCCTGAGCCTCATGAACACTGAAGCTTTCTTT.

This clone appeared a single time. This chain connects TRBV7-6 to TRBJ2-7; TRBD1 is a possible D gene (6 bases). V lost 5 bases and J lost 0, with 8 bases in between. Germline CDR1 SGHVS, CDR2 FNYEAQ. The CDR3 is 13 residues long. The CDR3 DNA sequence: TGTGCCAGCAGCCCGGACAGCTCCTACGAGCAGTACTTC. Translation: CASSPDSSYEQYF. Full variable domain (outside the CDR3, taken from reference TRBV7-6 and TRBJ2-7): GAGVSQSPRYKVTKRGQDVALRCDPISGHVSLYWYRQALGQGPEFLTYFNYEAQQDKSGLPNDRFSAERPEGSISTLTIQRTEQRDSAMYRCASSPDSSYEQYFGPGTRLTVT.

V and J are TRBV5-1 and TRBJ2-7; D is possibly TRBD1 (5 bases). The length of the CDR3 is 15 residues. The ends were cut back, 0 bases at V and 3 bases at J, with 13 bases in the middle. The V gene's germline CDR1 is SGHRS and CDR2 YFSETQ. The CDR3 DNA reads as TGCGCCAGCAGCTTGGCGGTAGGACATCTCTACGAGCAGTACTTC. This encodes CASSLAVGHLYEQYF.

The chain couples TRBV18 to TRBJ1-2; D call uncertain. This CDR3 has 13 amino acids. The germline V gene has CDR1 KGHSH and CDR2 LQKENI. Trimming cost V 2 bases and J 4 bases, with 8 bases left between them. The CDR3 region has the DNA TGTGCCAGCTCACCAGAGGAGGTCTATGGCTACACCTTC. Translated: CASSPEEVYGYTF. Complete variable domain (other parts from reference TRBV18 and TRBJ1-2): NAGVMQNPRHLVRRRGQEARLRCSPMKGHSHVYWYRQLPEEGLKFMVYLQKENIIDESGMPKERFSAEFPKEGPSILRIQQVVRGDSAAYFCASSPEEVYGYTFGSGTRLTVV.

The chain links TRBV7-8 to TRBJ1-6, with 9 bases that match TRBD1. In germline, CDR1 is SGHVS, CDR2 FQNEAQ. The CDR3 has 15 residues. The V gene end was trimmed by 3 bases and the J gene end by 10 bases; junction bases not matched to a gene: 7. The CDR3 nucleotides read TGTGCCAGCAGCTTCGGACAGGGGCTAGGATCACCCCTCCACTTT. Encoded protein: CASSFGQGLGSPLHF. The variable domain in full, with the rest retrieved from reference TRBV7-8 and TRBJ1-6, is GAGVSQSPRYKVAKRGQDVALRCDPISGHVSLFWYQQALGQGPEFLTYFQNEAQLDKSGLPSDRFFAERPEGSVSTLKIQRTQQEDSAVYLCASSFGQGLGSPLHFGNGTRLTVT.

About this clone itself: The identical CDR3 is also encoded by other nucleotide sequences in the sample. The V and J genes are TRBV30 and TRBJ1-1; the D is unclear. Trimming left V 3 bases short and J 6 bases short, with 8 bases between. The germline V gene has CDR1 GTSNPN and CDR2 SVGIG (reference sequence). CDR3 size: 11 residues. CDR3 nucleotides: TGTGCCTGGAGCCCGAGAGCTGAAGCTTTCTTT. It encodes CAWSPRAEAFF.

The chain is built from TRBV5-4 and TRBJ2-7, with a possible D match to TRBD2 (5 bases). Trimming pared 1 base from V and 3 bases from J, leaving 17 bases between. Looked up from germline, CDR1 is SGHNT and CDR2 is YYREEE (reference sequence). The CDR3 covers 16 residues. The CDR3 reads CASSLRPQRTSYEQYF. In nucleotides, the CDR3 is TGTGCCAGCAGCTTGAGGCCCCAGCGGACGAGCTACGAGCAGTACTTC.

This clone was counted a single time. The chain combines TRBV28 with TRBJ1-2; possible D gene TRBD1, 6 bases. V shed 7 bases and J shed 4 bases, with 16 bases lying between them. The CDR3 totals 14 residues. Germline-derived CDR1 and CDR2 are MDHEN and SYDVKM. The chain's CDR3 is CASTSPGASYGYTF. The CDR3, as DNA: TGTGCCAGCACATCGCCAGGGGCGTCCTATGGCTACACCTTC.